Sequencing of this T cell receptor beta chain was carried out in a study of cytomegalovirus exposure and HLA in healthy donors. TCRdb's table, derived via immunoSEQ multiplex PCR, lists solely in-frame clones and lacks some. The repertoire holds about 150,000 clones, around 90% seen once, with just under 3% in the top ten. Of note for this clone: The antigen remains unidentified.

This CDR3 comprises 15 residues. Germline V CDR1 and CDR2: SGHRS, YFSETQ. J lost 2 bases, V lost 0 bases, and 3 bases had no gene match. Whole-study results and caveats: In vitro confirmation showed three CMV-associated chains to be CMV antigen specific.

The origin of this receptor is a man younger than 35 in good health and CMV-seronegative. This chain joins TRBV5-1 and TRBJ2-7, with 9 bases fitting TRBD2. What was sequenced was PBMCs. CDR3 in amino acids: CASSLALAGTYEQYF. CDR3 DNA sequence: TGCGCCAGCAGCTTGGCTCTAGCGGGGACCTACGAGCAGTACTTC. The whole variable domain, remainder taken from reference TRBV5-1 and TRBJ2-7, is KAGVTQTPRYLIKTRGQQVTLSCSPISGHRSVSWYQQTPGQGLQFLFEYFSETQRNKGNFPGRFSGRQFSNSRSEMNVSTLELGDSALYLCASSLALAGTYEQYFGPGTRLTVT.